The present entry profiles one T cell receptor (beta chain) with its context. The data derive from a study of cytomegalovirus exposure and HLA in healthy donors. The PCR was carried out with 60 Vbeta primers and 13 Jbeta primers. Libraries were prepared by immunoSEQ multiplex PCR; TCRdb keeps only in-frame clonotypes and omits some of them. The table includes about 130,000 clones, over 70% detected once. Germline V gene lookup returns CDR1 MNHNS and CDR2 SASEGT. Trimming stripped 6 bases from V and 4 bases from J, with 13 bases between. There are 13 residues in the CDR3. Source material: PBMCs. The chain recombines TRBV6-1 with TRBJ2-7; D call uncertain. The sequence was obtained from a woman aged 60-75 years in good health and CMV-seropositive. The CDR3 loop reads CASRNSPPYEQYF. The CDR3 bases are TGTGCCAGCAGGAACAGTCCTCCTTACGAGCAGTACTTC.